The present T cell receptor beta chain was sequenced within a study of T cells expressing NK-cell markers. Overall study: Most of the eight sequenced donors were HCMV-seropositive; one was seronegative. Findings of the study overall: Unclear, still, was the HCMV specificity of the expanded NKG2C+ T cell clones. Topping the CD3+CD56-NKG2C+ fraction as well were these clonotypes, in a few donors. Of CD8+ T cells, about 1.0-8% belonged to dominant NKG2C+ clonotypes in six or seven donors.

On this clonotype: Its target is unknown.

Each CDR3 protein gets one entry in TCRdb, which reprocessed the 5' RACE reads and gives no DNA. The repertoire table contains about 460,000 distinct CDR3 sequences. This CDR3 is built from 14 residues. CDR1 is KGHDR, CDR2 SFDVKD, per germline. The sequence was obtained from a woman between 45 and 65 years old in good health. V usage is TRBV24-1 and J usage is TRBJ2-3. Sequenced sample: blood T cells: a sorted CD56 or NKG2C T cell subset, CD4+ or CD8+ T cells, or bulk PBMC T cells (not recorded which). The CDR3 sequence is CATSDLTNEDTQYF.